This T cell receptor (beta chain) was found in a study of blood T cell repertoires in COVID-19. For the study at large: Spain, Italy and the United States supplied samples that represented acute and convalescent COVID-19. Sources were T cells, B-cell-depleted T cells, or PBMCs; the material itself was cDNA or gDNA.

The CDR3 contains 14 residues. Losses at the gene ends were 4 bases for V and 4 bases for J; bases not matched to a gene: 6. The germline gives CDR1 LNHDA, CDR2 SQIVND (reference sequence). Per the authors' pipeline: For nucleated cells, counts were estimated from reference gene primer amplification. The assay was immunoSEQ multiplex PCR, and TCRdb's table has in-frame clones only and misses some. V, J and clone size are taken as reported in that table, and D and trimming were inferred from the DNA itself. The sample contains approximately 99,000 clones, just over 85% of which appear only once. The sequence came from a human donor in a cohort sampled during active COVID-19. The specimen sequenced was peripheral blood. The rearrangement uses TRBV19 and TRBJ2-7, with 8 bases fitting TRBD1. The CDR3 here is CASSTQGAFYEQYF. The CDR3 DNA sequence: TGTGCCAGTAGTACGCAGGGGGCTTTTTACGAGCAGTACTTC.